This T cell receptor (beta chain) was captured in a study of OX40 agonist ivuxolimab in advanced cancers. Study-wide results and caveats: Some nonresponders also had low normalized T-cell clonal expansion.

Exclusion of a patient followed from autoimmune disease history or systemic immunosuppression. A word on this clone: The antigen is not known.

Produced via immunoSEQ multiplex PCR; TCRdb's table is partial and in-frame only. Here the sample spans tens of thousands of clones, 75% to 90% being singletons. V was pared by 1 base and J by 2 bases, with 6 bases between. The CDR3 runs 13 residues. In germline, CDR1 is SGHTA, CDR2 FQGNSA. The genes are TRBV7-2 and TRBJ2-7; D unclear. The source of this sequence is an adult with an advanced solid tumor such as melanoma, head and neck, liver or kidney cancer. The sequences come from CD4+ or CD8+ T cells sorted from blood, collected in a trial of the OX40 agonist ivuxolimab. This CDR3 is CASSLVTAYEQYF. CDR3 DNA: TGTGCCAGCAGCTTAGTCACAGCCTACGAGCAGTACTTC. The entire variable domain, with the rest obtained from reference TRBV7-2 and TRBJ2-7, is as follows: GAGVSQSPSNKVTEKGKDVELRCDPISGHTALYWYRQSLGQGLEFLIYFQGNSAPDKSGLPSDRFSAERTGGSVSTLTIQRTQQEDSAVYLCASSLVTAYEQYFGPGTRLTVT.